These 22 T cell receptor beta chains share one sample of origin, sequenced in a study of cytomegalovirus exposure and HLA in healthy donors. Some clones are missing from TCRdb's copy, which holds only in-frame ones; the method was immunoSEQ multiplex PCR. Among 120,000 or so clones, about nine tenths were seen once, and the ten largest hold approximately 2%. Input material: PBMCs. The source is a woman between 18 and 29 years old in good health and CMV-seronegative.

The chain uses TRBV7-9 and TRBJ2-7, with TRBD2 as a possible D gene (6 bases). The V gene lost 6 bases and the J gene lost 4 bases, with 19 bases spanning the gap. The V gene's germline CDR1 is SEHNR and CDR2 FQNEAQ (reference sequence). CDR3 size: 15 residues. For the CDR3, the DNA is TGTGCCAGCAGGTCAACGTTCGGGAGTAGATACGAGCAGTACTTC. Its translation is CASRSTFGSRYEQYF.

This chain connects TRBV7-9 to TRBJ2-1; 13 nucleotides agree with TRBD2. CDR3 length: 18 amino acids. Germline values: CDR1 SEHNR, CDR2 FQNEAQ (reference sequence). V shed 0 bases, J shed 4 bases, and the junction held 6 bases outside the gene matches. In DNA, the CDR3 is TGTGCCAGCAGCTTAGCTGGACTAGCGGGAGTGAAGTACAATGAGCAGTTCTTC. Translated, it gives CASSLAGLAGVKYNEQFF.

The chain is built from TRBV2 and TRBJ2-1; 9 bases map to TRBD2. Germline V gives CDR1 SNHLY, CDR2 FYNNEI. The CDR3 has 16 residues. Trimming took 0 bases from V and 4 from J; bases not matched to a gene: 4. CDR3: CASSEAASGTYNEQFF. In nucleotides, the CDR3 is TGTGCCAGCAGTGAAGCGGCTAGCGGGACATACAATGAGCAGTTCTTC.

CDR3 in amino acids: CASSQRTGDGYTF. DNA for the CDR3: TGCGCCAGCAGCCAAAGGACAGGGGATGGCTACACCTTC. The genes are TRBV4-1 and TRBJ1-2; 9 bases fit TRBD1. The V gene end was trimmed by 2 bases and the J gene end by 6 bases; junction bases not matched to a gene: 1. This CDR3 is built from 13 residues. Germline lookup yields CDR1 MGHRA and CDR2 YSYEKL.

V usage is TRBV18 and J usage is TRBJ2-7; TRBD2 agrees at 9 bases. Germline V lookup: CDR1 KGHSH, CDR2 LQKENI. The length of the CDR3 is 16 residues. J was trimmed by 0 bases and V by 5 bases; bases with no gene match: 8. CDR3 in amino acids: CASSKRLAENSYEQYF. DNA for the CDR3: TGTGCCAGCTCAAAAAGACTAGCGGAAAACTCCTACGAGCAGTACTTC.

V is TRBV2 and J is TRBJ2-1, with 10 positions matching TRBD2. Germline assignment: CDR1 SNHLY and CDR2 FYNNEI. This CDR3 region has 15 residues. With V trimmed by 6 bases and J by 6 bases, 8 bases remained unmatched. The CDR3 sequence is CASRELAGSTNEQFF. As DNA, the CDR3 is TGTGCCAGCAGGGAACTAGCGGGATCAACCAATGAGCAGTTCTTC.

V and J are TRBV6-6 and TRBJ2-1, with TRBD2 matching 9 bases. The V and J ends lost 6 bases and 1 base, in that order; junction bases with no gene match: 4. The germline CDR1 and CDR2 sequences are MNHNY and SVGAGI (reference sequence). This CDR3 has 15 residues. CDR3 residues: CASSQTSGSYNEQFF. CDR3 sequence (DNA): TGTGCCAGCAGCCAGACTAGCGGTTCCTACAATGAGCAGTTCTTC.

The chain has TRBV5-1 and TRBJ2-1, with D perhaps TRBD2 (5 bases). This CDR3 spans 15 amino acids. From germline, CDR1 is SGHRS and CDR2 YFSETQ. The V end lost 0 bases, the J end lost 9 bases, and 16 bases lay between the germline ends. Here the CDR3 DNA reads TGCGCCAGCAGCTTGGGTTTAGGGAGTGAAACTGAGCAGTTCTTC. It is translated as CASSLGLGSETEQFF.

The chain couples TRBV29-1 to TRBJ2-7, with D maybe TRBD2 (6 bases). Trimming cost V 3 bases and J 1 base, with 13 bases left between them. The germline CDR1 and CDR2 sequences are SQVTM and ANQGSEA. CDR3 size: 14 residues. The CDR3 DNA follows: TGCAGCGTTGAGGAGGGGAGAAGGTCCTACGAGCAGTACTTC. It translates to CSVEEGRRSYEQYF.

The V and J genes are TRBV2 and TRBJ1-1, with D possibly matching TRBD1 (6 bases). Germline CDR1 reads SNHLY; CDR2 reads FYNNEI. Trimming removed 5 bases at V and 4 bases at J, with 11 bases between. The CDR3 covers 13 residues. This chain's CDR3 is CASSLQGPTEAFF. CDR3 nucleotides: TGTGCCAGCAGTCTACAGGGCCCCACTGAAGCTTTCTTT.

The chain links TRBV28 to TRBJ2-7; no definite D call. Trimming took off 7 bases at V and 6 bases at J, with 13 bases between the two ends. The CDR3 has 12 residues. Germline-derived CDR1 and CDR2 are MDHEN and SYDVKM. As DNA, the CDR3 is TGTGCCAGCACATCACAACGTCTCGAGCAGTACTTC. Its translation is CASTSQRLEQYF.

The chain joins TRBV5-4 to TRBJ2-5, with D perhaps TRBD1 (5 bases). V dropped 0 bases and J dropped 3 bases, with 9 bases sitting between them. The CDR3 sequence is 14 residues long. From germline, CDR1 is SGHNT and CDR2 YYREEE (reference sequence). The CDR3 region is CASSLEGFKETQYF. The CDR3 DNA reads TGTGCCAGCAGCTTGGAGGGGTTCAAAGAGACCCAGTACTTC. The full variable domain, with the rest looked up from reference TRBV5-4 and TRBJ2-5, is ETGVTQSPTHLIKTRGQQVTLRCSSQSGHNTVSWYQQALGQGPQFIFQYYREEENGRGNFPPRFSGLQFPNYSSELNVNALELDDSALYLCASSLEGFKETQYFGPGTRLLVL.

CDR3 amino acids: CASGLSQSGLEEETQYF. CDR3 coding DNA: TGTGCTAGTGGTTTGAGTCAGTCAGGGTTAGAGGAAGAGACCCAGTACTTC. The V gene is TRBV12-5, the J gene TRBJ2-5; a weak D match, TRBD1 (5 bases). CDR3 length equals 17 residues. CDR1 is LGHNT and CDR2 is FRNRAP in the germline V gene. Trimming pared 2 bases from V and 3 bases from J, leaving 19 bases between.

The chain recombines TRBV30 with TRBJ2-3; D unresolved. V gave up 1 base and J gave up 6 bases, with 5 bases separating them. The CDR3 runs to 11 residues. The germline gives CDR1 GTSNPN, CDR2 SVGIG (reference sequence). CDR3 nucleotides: TGTGCCTGGAGTGCCTCCGATACGCAGTATTTT. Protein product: CAWSASDTQYF.

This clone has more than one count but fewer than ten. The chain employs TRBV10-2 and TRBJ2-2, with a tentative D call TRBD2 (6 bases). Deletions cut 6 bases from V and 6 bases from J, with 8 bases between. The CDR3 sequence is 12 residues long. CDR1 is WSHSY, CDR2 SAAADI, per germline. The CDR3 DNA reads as TGCGCCAGCAGGCGGGACCCCGGGGAGCTGTTTTTT. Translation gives CASRRDPGELFF.

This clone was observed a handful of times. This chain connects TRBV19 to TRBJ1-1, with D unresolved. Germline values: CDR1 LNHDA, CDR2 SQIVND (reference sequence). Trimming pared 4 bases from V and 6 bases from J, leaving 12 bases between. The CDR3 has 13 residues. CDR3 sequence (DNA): TGTGCCAGTAGTAATCGAGGTTTCGCTGAAGCTTTCTTT. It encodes CASSNRGFAEAFF.

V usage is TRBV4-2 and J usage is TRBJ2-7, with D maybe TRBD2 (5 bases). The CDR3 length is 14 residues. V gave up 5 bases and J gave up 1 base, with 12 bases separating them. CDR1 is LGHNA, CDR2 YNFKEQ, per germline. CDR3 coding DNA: TGTGCCAGCAGCGAGCGACGGGAATCCTACGAGCAGTACTTC. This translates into CASSERRESYEQYF.

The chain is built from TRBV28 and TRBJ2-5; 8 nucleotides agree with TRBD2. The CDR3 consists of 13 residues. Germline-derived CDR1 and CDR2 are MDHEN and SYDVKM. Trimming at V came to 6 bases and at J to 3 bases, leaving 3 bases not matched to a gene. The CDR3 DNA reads TGTGCCAGCAGACGTAGCGGGAAAGAGACCCAGTACTTC. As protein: CASRRSGKETQYF.

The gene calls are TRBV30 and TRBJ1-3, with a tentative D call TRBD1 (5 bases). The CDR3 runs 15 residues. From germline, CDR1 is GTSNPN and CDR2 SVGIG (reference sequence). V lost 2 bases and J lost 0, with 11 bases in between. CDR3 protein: CAWSSTGFSGNTIYF. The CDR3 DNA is TGTGCCTGGAGTTCTACAGGATTCTCTGGAAACACCATATATTTT.

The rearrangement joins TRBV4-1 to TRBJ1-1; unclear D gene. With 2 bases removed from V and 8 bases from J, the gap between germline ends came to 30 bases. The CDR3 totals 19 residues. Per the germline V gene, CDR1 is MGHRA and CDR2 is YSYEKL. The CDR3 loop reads CASSQPQASVGRGSTEAFF. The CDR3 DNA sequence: TGCGCCAGCAGCCAACCCCAGGCCTCGGTCGGCAGAGGGTCAACCGAAGCTTTCTTT.

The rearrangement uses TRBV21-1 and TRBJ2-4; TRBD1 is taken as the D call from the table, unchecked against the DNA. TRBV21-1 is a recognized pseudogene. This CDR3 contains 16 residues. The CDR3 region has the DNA TGTGCCAGCAGCAAAAGCAGGGAAGGAGCCAAAAACATTCAGTACTTC. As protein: CASSKSREGAKNIQYF.

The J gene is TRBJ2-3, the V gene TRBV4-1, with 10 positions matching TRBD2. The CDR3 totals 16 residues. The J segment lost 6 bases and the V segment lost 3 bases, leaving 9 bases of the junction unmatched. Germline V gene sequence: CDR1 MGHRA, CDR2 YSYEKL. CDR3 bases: TGCGCCAGCAGCCAGGGAAGACTAGCGGGCTCGGATACGCAGTATTTT. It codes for CASSQGRLAGSDTQYF.